This T cell receptor (beta chain) was profiled in a study of vaccination and CD4 T cells after COVID-19. An Oncomine TCR Beta short-read assay was used to sequence the DNA from cultured CD4+ T cells. From the PCR reads, TCRdb called clonotypes with MiXCR, one entry per CDR3 protein. The sample has fewer than 20,000 distinct CDR3 sequences; about 39% are singletons. The treatment is: roughly ten-day PBMC culture with coronavirus spike peptide pools or control peptides (ViraFEST assay). Alongside around 10 IU/ml IL-2 and 7.5 to 10 ug/ml peptide pools, PBMCs were cultured at some 2 million per well. CDR1 is SEHNR and CDR2 is FQNEAQ in the germline V gene (reference sequence). This CDR3 is built from 21 residues. The ends lost 2 bases at V and 5 bases at J; junction bases unmatched: 20. This clonotype has just a few counts. Its antigen is unknown.

V usage is TRBV7-9 and J usage is TRBJ2-2; TRBD2 matches 10 bases. The clonotype originates from a human donor who had recovered from COVID-19. The source material was CD4+ T cells from blood, cultured in vitro, sampled before SARS-CoV-2 vaccination. DNA of the CDR3: TGTGCCAGCAGCTTACCGGTTTTGAGGCAGCGGGAGGGCCGGATAACCGGGGAGCTGTTTTTT. Protein: CASSLPVLRQREGRITGELFF.